The source of this T cell receptor beta chain is a study of blood T cells in healthy people across ages. The study, taken as a whole, reports: More naive CD4+ cells and higher diversity marked long-lived donors relative to aged donors.

CDR1 SQVTM and CDR2 ANQGSEA come from the germline V gene. The CDR3 covers 16 residues. V gave up 6 bases and J gave up 3 bases; unmatched junction bases: 7. The use of a sample-barcoded 5' primer and a J-beta primer mix characterized a second PCR of roughly 7 to 12 cycles. MiXCR, applied by TCRdb to the 5' RACE reads, yields one record per CDR3 protein. The sample shows 1,300,000 or so distinct CDR3 sequences, approximately 63% of them seen only once. Turning to this clonotype: Its antigen is unknown.

This sequence originates from a man between 18 and 35 years old in good health. Material: blood. J is TRBJ2-1 and V is TRBV29-1; 14 nucleotides align to TRBD2. CDR3 loop: CSVHRTSGGYYNEQFF. In DNA, the CDR3 is TGCAGCGTACACCGGACTAGCGGGGGGTACTACAATGAGCAGTTCTTC.